The 24 T cell receptor beta chains given below trace back to one sample, sequenced in a study of response to subunit inactivated influenza vaccine. TCRdb ran MiXCR on the RT-PCR reads and lists one entry per CDR3 protein. The table lists about 520,000 distinct CDR3 sequences, approximately 7.8% of them singletons, with around 14% in the top ten. Sequencing used PBMCs from blood, obtained less than 30 months after vaccination. All receptors derive from a man aged 45 to 70 who received an inactivated influenza vaccine.

At least ten counts were recorded for this clonotype. This chain joins TRBV15 and TRBJ2-5; unclear D gene. The CDR3 loop spans 14 amino acids. Deletions cut 2 bases from V and 4 bases from J, with 11 bases between. In germline, CDR1 is LNHNV, CDR2 YYDKDF (reference sequence). The CDR3 nucleotides read TGTGCCACCAGCAGACCGGGTCTTAGAGAGACCCAGTACTTC. This translates into CATSRPGLRETQYF.

A few counts support this clonotype. CDR3 in amino acids: CASSPLDSTDTQYF. CDR3 coding DNA: TGTGCCAGCTCACCACTAGACAGCACAGATACGCAGTATTTT. The chain joins TRBV18 to TRBJ2-3; D unresolved. Germline CDR1 reads KGHSH; CDR2 reads LQKENI. Trimming stripped 1 base from V and 0 bases from J, with 5 bases between. The CDR3 runs to 14 residues.

This clonotype was counted ten times or more. The gene calls are TRBV4-1 and TRBJ1-3; D gene uncertain. The CDR3 is made up of 15 amino acids. Germline loops: CDR1 MGHRA, CDR2 YSYEKL. Trimming left V 1 base short and J 0 bases short, with 7 bases between. The CDR3 here is CASSQGLISGNTIYF. The CDR3 region has the DNA TGCGCCAGCAGCCAAGGACTGATCTCTGGAAACACCATATATTTT.

This clonotype has only a few counts. The chain uses TRBV6-2 or TRBV6-3 and TRBJ2-7; D is ambiguous. The CDR3 totals 14 residues. V was shortened by 3 bases and J by 4 bases, with 13 bases between the two germline ends. CDR1 is MNHEY, CDR2 SVGEGT, per germline. CDR3: CASSYSPAIYEQYF. In nucleotides, the CDR3 is TGTGCCAGCAGTTATTCCCCCGCCATTTACGAGCAGTACTTC.

In its sample, this clonotype was seen many times. This chain joins TRBV3-1 and TRBJ2-1; a possible D gene is TRBD2 (6 bases). Germline CDR1 and CDR2: LGHDT and YNNKEL (reference sequence). V lost 0 bases and J 9 bases, leaving 9 bases between the germline ends. The CDR3 sequence is 13 residues long. The CDR3 coding sequence is TGTGCCAGCAGCCAAGATGGGGGGAGTGAGCAGTTCTTC. As protein: CASSQDGGSEQFF.

Only a few counts were recorded for this clonotype. This sequence joins TRBV5-6 and TRBJ2-2; D uncertain. Germline lookup yields CDR1 SGHDT and CDR2 YYEEEE. Trimming stripped 0 bases from V and 4 bases from J, with 10 bases between. The CDR3 spans 15 residues. CDR3 region: CASSLVVSATGELFF. In nucleotides, the CDR3 is TGTGCCAGCAGCTTGGTTGTGTCGGCCACCGGGGAGCTGTTTTTT. Supplemented by reference TRBV5-6 and TRBJ2-2, the full variable domain reads DAGVTQSPTHLIKTRGQQVTLRCSPKSGHDTVSWYQQALGQGPQFIFQYYEEEERQRGNFPDRFSGHQFPNYSSELNVNALLLGDSALYLCASSLVVSATGELFFGEGSRLTVL.

This clonotype showed up just a few times. V is TRBV7-2 and J is TRBJ2-7; no clear D gene. CDR1 and CDR2 (germline): SGHTA, FQGNSA. V was pared by 1 base and J by 3 bases, with 7 bases between. The CDR3 has 13 residues. CDR3 amino acids: CASSLGPFYEQYF. CDR3 coding DNA: TGTGCCAGCAGCTTAGGCCCGTTCTACGAGCAGTACTTC. The full variable domain, rest sourced from reference TRBV7-2 and TRBJ2-7, is GAGVSQSPSNKVTEKGKDVELRCDPISGHTALYWYRQSLGQGLEFLIYFQGNSAPDKSGLPSDRFSAERTGGSVSTLTIQRTQQEDSAVYLCASSLGPFYEQYFGPGTRLTVT.

This clonotype appeared many times. This chain joins TRBV4-2 and TRBJ2-1, with a possible D match to TRBD2 (6 bases). Germline V gives CDR1 LGHNA, CDR2 YNFKEQ. V shed 0 bases and J shed 3 bases, with 15 bases lying between them. The CDR3 is 17 residues long. The CDR3 coding sequence is TGTGCCAGCAGCCAAGATTTTGGGGGAGGCAACTACAATGAGCAGTTCTTC. It encodes CASSQDFGGGNYNEQFF.

The chain has TRBV9 and TRBJ2-2; D may be TRBD1 or TRBD2 (5 bases each). From germline, CDR1 is SGDLS and CDR2 YYNGEE. The CDR3 covers 14 residues. The ends were cut back, 6 bases at V and 4 bases at J, with 13 bases in the middle. The CDR3 is CASNIWGSTGELFF. The CDR3 region has the DNA TGTGCCAGCAATATTTGGGGGTCCACCGGGGAGCTGTTTTTT.

This clonotype has more than one count but fewer than ten. The J gene is TRBJ2-1, the V gene TRBV20-1, with TRBD2 identical over 8 bases. The CDR3 extends over 17 amino acids. The V gene end was trimmed by 1 base and the J gene end by 1 base; junction bases not matched to a gene: 9. Germline V CDR1 and CDR2: DFQATT, SNEGSKA (reference sequence). CDR3 in amino acids: CSARGVGASGSYNEQFF. The CDR3 DNA reads as TGCAGTGCTAGAGGGGTTGGGGCTAGCGGGTCCTACAATGAGCAGTTCTTC.

This clonotype was seen a handful of times. The chain links TRBV4-3 to TRBJ1-2; the D gene is possibly TRBD1 (5 bases). From germline, CDR1 is LGHNA and CDR2 YSLEER. The CDR3 extends over 14 amino acids. V gave up 1 base and J gave up 3 bases, with 9 bases separating them. The CDR3 DNA is TGCGCCAGCAGCCAAGGAAGGGGCGACTATGGCTACACCTTC. Protein sequence: CASSQGRGDYGYTF.

The chain joins TRBV12-3 or TRBV12-4 to TRBJ2-3; 7 nucleotides match TRBD1. Germline trimming cut 8 bases from V and 3 bases from J; bases unmatched to any gene: 11. The CDR3 contains 15 residues. CDR3 nucleotides: TGTGCCAGCGGTTGGGACAGTGTTTTAACAGATACGCAGTATTTT. Amino acids: CASGWDSVLTDTQYF.

The chain employs TRBV4-3 and TRBJ2-5; tentatively, D is TRBD2 (5 bases). V lost 0 bases and J lost 2, with 13 bases in between. The CDR3 runs 16 residues. Per germline, CDR1 LGHNA and CDR2 YSLEER. The CDR3 DNA follows: TGCGCCAGCAGCCAAGATCCGGGATTAACTCAAGAGACCCAGTACTTC. Its translation: CASSQDPGLTQETQYF.

The rearrangement joins TRBV7-2 to TRBJ1-4; a weak D match, TRBD1 (6 bases). CDR1 SGHTA and CDR2 FQGNSA come from the germline V gene. CDR3 size: 15 residues. The V end lost 2 bases, the J end lost 2 bases, and 9 bases lay between the germline ends. CDR3 in DNA: TGTGCCAGCAGCTTATGGGGGGGCACTAATGAAAAACTGTTTTTT. Translated: CASSLWGGTNEKLFF.

The table lists this clonotype with a few counts. This chain links TRBV2 with TRBJ2-5; TRBD2 aligns across 9 bases. Looked up from germline, CDR1 is SNHLY and CDR2 is FYNNEI. This CDR3 contains 16 residues. The V and J ends lost 5 bases and 4 bases, in that order; junction bases with no gene match: 11. The CDR3 DNA reads as TGTGCCAGCAGTCGCGCTAGCGGGAAGGGGGTAGAGACCCAGTACTTC. Translation: CASSRASGKGVETQYF.

This clonotype was observed many times. The chain uses TRBV11-2 and TRBJ1-1, with D unresolved. V lost 5 bases to trimming and J lost 5 bases, with 12 bases between them. This CDR3 contains 13 residues. The germline CDR1 and CDR2 sequences are SGHAT and FQNNGV. The CDR3 coding sequence is TGTGCCAGCAGCGAGGGAGTTCGGACTGAAGCTTTCTTT. Amino acids: CASSEGVRTEAFF.

The chain has TRBV7-2 and TRBJ1-1; a weak D match, TRBD1 (5 bases). This CDR3 has 15 amino acids. CDR1 and CDR2 (germline): SGHTA, FQGNSA. V shed 4 bases and J shed 5 bases, with 17 bases lying between them. The CDR3 nucleotides are TGTGCCAGCAGCTACCTGGGGAGGGGAGGGACTGAAGCTTTCTTT. It encodes CASSYLGRGGTEAFF.

This clonotype occurred many times. The chain links TRBV12-3 or TRBV12-4 to TRBJ1-6; TRBD1 agrees at 9 bases. V was pared by 5 bases and J by 9 bases, with 5 bases of the junction left unmatched. The CDR3 is 14 residues long. The CDR3 nucleotides read TGTGCCAGCAGTGCCGGGACAGGGATTTCACCCCTCCACTTT. Its translation is CASSAGTGISPLHF.

This clonotype has just a few counts. V is TRBV20-1 and J is TRBJ2-2, with 7 nucleotides matching TRBD1. This CDR3 has 14 amino acids. CDR1 is DFQATT and CDR2 is SNEGSKA in the germline V gene (reference sequence). The V and J ends lost 3 bases and 5 bases, in that order; junction bases with no gene match: 6. CDR3 coding DNA: TGCAGTGCTAGCCCTTTGACAGGGACCGGGGAGCTGTTTTTT. Translated, it gives CSASPLTGTGELFF.

This clonotype was recorded at least ten times. The rearrangement joins TRBV29-1 to TRBJ1-2; no firm D call. Germline V gives CDR1 SQVTM, CDR2 ANQGSEA. The CDR3 length is 11 residues. Trimming removed 6 bases from V and 8 bases from J, with 13 bases in between. The CDR3: CSVLRSDGYTF. CDR3 nucleotide sequence: TGCAGCGTGCTTAGGAGTGACGGCTACACCTTC.

The chain joins TRBV29-1 to TRBJ2-3; 7 nucleotides agree with TRBD1. Germline V gene lookup returns CDR1 SQVTM and CDR2 ANQGSEA. The ends lost 7 bases at V and 0 bases at J; junction bases unmatched: 16. The length of the CDR3 is 17 residues. The CDR3 spells CSAPRSGTVSSTDTQYF. CDR3 sequence (DNA): TGCAGCGCCCCCAGATCCGGGACAGTTTCTAGCACAGATACGCAGTATTTT.

This clonotype has a single count. V is TRBV6-1 and J is TRBJ2-2; 9 nucleotides align to TRBD1. This CDR3 contains 17 residues. Germline CDR1 and CDR2: MNHNS and SASEGT. V shed 6 bases and J 6 bases; nucleotides not matched to a gene: 14. CDR3 bases: TGTGCCAGCAGAGCCTGGACGGGACAGGGTGAATCCGGGGAGCTGTTTTTT. It is translated as CASRAWTGQGESGELFF.

This clonotype was observed many times. The V call is TRBV4-3, the J call TRBJ2-2; D is undetermined. The ends were cut back, 4 bases at V and 1 base at J, with 10 bases in the middle. Germline V gene lookup returns CDR1 LGHNA and CDR2 YSLEER. There are 15 residues in the CDR3. This CDR3 reads CASSLAPGNTGELFF. As DNA, the CDR3 is TGCGCCAGCAGCCTAGCCCCAGGGAACACCGGGGAGCTGTTTTTT.

Only a few counts were recorded for this clonotype. The rearrangement joins TRBV11-2 to TRBJ2-3; the match to TRBD2 covers 12 bases. Germline loops: CDR1 SGHAT, CDR2 FQNNGV. V shed 5 bases and J 4 bases; nucleotides not matched to a gene: 4. CDR3 length equals 15 residues. Written as DNA, the CDR3 is TGTGCCAGCAGCCCCGGGACTAGCGGGTCAGATACGCAGTATTTT. Its protein product is CASSPGTSGSDTQYF.